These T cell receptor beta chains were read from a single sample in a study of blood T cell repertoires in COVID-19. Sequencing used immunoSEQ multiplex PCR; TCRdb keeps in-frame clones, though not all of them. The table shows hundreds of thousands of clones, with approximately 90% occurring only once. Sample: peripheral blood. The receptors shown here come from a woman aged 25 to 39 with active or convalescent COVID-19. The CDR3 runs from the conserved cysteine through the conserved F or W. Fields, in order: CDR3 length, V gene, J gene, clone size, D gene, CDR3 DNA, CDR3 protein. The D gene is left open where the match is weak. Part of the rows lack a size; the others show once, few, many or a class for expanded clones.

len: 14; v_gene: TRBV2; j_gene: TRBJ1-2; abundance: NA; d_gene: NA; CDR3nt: TGTGCCAGCAGTGACAGGGATCGAGCGTCTGGCTACACCTTC; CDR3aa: CASSDRDRASGYTF
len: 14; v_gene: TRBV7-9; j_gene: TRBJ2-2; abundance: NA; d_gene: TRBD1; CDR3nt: TGTGCCAGCAGTTTGAGACAGGGGGCCGGGGAGCTGTTTTTT; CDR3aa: CASSLRQGAGELFF
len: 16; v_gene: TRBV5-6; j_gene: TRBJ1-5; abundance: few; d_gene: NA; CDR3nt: TGTGCCAAAAGCCGGAGGTTCCGGGTGCGCAATCAGCCCCAGCATTTT; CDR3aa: CAKSRRFRVRNQPQHF
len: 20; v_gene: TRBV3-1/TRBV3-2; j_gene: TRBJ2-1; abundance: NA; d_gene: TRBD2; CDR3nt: TGTGCCAGCAGCCAAGATTCTAACCTTAGACTAGCGGGAAGTGGCAATGAGCAGTTCTTC; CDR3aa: CASSQDSNLRLAGSGNEQFF
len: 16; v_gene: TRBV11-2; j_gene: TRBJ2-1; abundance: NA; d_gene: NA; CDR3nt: TGTGCCAGCAGCCACGGGACTTTGAGCTCCTACAATGAGCAGTTCTTC; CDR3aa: CASSHGTLSSYNEQFF
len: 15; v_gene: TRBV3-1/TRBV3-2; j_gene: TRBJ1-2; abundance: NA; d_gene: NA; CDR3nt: TGTGCCAGCAGCCAAGTAAGCAGGGATAACTATGGCTACACCTTC; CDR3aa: CASSQVSRDNYGYTF
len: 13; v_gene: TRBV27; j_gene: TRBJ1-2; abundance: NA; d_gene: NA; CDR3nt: TGTGCCAGCAGTTTGTCTACAGAATATGGCTACACCTTC; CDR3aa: CASSLSTEYGYTF
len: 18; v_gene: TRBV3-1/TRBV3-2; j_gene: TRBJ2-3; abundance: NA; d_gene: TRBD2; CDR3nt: TGTGCCAGCAGCCTCAAGAGGGAGCGGGGGGGTGGCACAGATACGCAGTATTTT; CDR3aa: CASSLKRERGGGTDTQYF
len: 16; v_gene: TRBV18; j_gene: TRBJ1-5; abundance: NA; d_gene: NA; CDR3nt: TGTGCCAGCGCTCCCAAAGCAGGGAGGAGGGATCAGCCCCAGCATTTT; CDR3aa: CASAPKAGRRDQPQHF
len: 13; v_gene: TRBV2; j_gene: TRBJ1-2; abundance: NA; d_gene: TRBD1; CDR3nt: TGTGCCAGCAGTCTGGGACAGGGAGGAGGCTACACCTTC; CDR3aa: CASSLGQGGGYTF
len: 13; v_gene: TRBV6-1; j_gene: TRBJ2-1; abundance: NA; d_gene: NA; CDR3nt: TGTGCCAGCAGTGAACCTGGGGGCTATGAGCAGTTCTTC; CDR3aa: CASSEPGGYEQFF
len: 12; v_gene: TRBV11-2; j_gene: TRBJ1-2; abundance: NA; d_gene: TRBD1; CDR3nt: TGTGCCAGCAGCCGACAGGGGACGGGCTACACCTTC; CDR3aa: CASSRQGTGYTF
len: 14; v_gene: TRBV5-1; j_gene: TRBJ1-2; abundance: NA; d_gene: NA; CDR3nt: TGCGCCAGCAGCTTGGGGCAGGTTAACTATGGCTACACCTTC; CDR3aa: CASSLGQVNYGYTF
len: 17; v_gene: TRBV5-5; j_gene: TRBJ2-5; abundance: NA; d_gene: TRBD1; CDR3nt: TGTGCCAGCAGCTTGGCCCACCGGGACAGGGGGCTGGAGACCCAGTACTTC; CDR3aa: CASSLAHRDRGLETQYF
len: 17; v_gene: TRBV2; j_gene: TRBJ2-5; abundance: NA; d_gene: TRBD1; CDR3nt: TGTGCCAGCAGTGGCTTTTGGGACAGGGACGGTCAAGAGACCCAGTACTTC; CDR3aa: CASSGFWDRDGQETQYF
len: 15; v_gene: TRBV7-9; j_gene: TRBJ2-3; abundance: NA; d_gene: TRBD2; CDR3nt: TGTGCCAGCAGCTTAGCGGGAGGGCGCACAGATACGCAGTATTTT; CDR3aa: CASSLAGGRTDTQYF
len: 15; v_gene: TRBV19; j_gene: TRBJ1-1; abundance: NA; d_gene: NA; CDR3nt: TGTGCCAGTAGTACGTCGGGGGGAGGCAACACTGAAGCTTTCTTT; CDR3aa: CASSTSGGGNTEAFF
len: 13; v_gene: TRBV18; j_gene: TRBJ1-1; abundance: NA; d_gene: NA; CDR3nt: TGTGCCAGCTCCTTACACGAGAACACTGAAGCTTTCTTT; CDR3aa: CASSLHENTEAFF
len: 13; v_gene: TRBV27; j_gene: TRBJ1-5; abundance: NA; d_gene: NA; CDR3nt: TGTGCCAGCAGTTTAGCCAGGGATCAGCCCCAGCATTTT; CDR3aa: CASSLARDQPQHF
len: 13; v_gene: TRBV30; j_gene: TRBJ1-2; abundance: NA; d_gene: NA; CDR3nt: TGTGCCTGGAGTTTGAGAGTGAACTATGGCTACACCTTC; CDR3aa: CAWSLRVNYGYTF
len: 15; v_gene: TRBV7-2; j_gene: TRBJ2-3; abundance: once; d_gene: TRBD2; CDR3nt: TGTGCCAGCAGCTATACTAGCGGGGCGGCAGATACGCAGTATTTT; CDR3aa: CASSYTSGAADTQYF
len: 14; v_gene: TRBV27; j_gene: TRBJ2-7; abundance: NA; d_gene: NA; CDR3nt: TGTGCCAGCAGTTTATCGGTGCGGTACCACGAGCAGTACTTC; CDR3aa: CASSLSVRYHEQYF
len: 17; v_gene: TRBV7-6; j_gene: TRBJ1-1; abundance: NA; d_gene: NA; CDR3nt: TGTGCCAGCAGCTCCCAGGGCTTAGGGACTGAAGGACCCGAAGCTTTCTTT; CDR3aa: CASSSQGLGTEGPEAFF
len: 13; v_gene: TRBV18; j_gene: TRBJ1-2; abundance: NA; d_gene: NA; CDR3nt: TGTGCCAGCTCACCGGGCGATAACTATGGCTACACCTTC; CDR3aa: CASSPGDNYGYTF
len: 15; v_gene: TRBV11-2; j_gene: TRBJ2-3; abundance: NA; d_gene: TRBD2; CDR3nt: TGTGCCAGCAGCTTAAGACTAGCGGGAGTAGATACGCAGTATTTT; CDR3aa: CASSLRLAGVDTQYF
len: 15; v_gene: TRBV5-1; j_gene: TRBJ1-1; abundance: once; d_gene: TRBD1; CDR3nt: TGCGCCAGCAGCAAAGGACAGGGGGCCGGCACTGAAGCTTTCTTT; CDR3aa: CASSKGQGAGTEAFF
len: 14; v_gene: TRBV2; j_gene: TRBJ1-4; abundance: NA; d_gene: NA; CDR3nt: TGTGCCAGCAGTGTTGGCAGATTAAATGAAAAACTGTTTTTT; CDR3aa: CASSVGRLNEKLFF
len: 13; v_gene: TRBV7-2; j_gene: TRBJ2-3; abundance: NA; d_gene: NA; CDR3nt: TGTGCCAGCAGCCGACAGGTAACAGATACGCAGTATTTT; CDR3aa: CASSRQVTDTQYF
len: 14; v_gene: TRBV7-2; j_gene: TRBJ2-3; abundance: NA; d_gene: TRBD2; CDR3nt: TGTGCCAGCAGCTTAACAGCGGGGGGTTATACGCAGTATTTT; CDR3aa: CASSLTAGGYTQYF
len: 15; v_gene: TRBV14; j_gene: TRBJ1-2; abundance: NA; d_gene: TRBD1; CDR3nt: TGTGCCAGCAGCCAAGCCGGGACAGGGTCATATGGCTACACCTTC; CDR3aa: CASSQAGTGSYGYTF
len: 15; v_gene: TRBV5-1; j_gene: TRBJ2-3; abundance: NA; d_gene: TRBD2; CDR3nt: TGCGCCAGCAGCCCCCAGACTAGCAGCACAGATACGCAGTATTTT; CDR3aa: CASSPQTSSTDTQYF
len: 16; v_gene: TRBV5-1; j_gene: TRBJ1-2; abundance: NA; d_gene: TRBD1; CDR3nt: TGCGCCAGCAGCTTGGCACCTGAAGGGACAGATTATGGCTACACCTTC; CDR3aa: CASSLAPEGTDYGYTF
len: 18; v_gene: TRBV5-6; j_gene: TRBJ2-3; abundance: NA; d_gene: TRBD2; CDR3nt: TGTGCCAGCAGCTTGGCCCAAGGACTAGCGGGGCTCACAGATACGCAGTATTTT; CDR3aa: CASSLAQGLAGLTDTQYF
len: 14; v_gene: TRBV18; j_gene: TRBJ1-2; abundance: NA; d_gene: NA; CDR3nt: TGTGCCAGCTCACCATCACTGGAGAACTATGGCTACACCTTC; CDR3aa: CASSPSLENYGYTF
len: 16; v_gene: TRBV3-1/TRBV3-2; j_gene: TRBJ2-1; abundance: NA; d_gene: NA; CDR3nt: TGTGCCAGCAGCCAAGGTGGAGGGGGCGTTTTCAATGAGCAGTTCTTC; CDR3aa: CASSQGGGGVFNEQFF